Sequencing of this T cell receptor (beta chain) was carried out in a study of OX40 agonist ivuxolimab in advanced cancers. V lost 3 bases, J lost 4 bases, and 9 bases lay in between. The CDR3 contains 13 residues. Germline loops: CDR1 SGHVS, CDR2 FQNEAQ. This clone was seen more than once but under ten times. Generated by immunoSEQ multiplex PCR, the TCRdb table keeps only in-frame clones and is missing some. Of roughly 86,000 clones in the sample, 85% to 95% were seen once. The gene calls are TRBV7-8 and TRBJ1-2, with unresolved D. This clonotype was obtained from an adult with an advanced solid tumor such as melanoma, head and neck, liver or kidney cancer. The sequenced sample was CD4+ or CD8+ T cells sorted from blood, obtained in a trial of the OX40 agonist ivuxolimab. The CDR3: CASSFFGSYGYTF. CDR3 sequence (DNA): TGTGCCAGCAGCTTCTTCGGAAGCTATGGCTACACCTTC.